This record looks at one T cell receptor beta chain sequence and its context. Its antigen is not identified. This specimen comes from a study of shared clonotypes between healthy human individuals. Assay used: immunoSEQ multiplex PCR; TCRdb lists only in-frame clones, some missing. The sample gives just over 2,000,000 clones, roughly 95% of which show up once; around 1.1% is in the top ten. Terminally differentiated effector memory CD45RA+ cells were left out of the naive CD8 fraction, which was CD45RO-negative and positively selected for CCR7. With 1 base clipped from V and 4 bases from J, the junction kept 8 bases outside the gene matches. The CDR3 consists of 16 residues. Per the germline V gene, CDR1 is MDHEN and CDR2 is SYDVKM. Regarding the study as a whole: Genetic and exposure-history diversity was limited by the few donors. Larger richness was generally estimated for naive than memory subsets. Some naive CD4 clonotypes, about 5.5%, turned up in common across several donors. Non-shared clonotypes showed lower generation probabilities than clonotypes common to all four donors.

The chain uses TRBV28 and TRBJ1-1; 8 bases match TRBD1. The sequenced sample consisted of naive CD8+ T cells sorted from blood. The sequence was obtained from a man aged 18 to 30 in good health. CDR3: CASSLFPTGAGTEAFF. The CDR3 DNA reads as TGTGCCAGCAGTTTATTCCCGACAGGGGCGGGCACTGAAGCTTTCTTT. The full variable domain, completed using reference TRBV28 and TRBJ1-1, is DVKVTQSSRYLVKRTGEKVFLECVQDMDHENMFWYRQDPGLGLRLIYFSYDVKMKEKGDIPEGYSVSREKKERFSLILESASTNQTSMYLCASSLFPTGAGTEAFFGQGTRLTVV.